The 5 T cell receptor beta chains listed next were all sequenced from one sample in a study of control samples from healthy donors and cancer patients (TCRdb year 2020). The protocol used for the library was the immunoSEQ multiplex PCR assay. Entries here come from immuneACCESS through TCRdb and include only in-frame sequences with V and J called. Some clones fail to appear in such tables; in the studies checked, an unresolved V gene covers under half of the shortfall, and the cause of the remainder is unknown. The sample has 100,000 to 150,000 clones on record, 85% to 90% of them singletons. The leading ten clones occupy about 12% of the sample. Material: blood. These receptors all come from a man aged 25-45 years in good health.

The chain recombines TRBV25-1 with TRBJ1-6; the match to TRBD1 covers 8 bases. There are 16 residues in the CDR3. CDR1 MGHDK and CDR2 SYGVNS come from the germline V gene. Trimming removed 2 bases from V and 8 bases from J; junction bases left unmatched: 8. The chain's CDR3 is CASSELSGGVDSPLHF. The CDR3 bases are TGTGCCAGCAGTGAACTCTCAGGGGGCGTTGATTCACCCCTCCACTTT. The whole variable domain, filled in from reference TRBV25-1 and TRBJ1-6, reads EADIYQTPRYLVIGTGKKITLECSQTMGHDKMYWYQQDPGMELHLIHYSYGVNSTEKGDLSSESTVSRIRTEHFPLTLESARPSHTSQYLCASSELSGGVDSPLHFGNGTRLTVT.

The chain joins TRBV5-8 to TRBJ1-2; TRBD1 matches at 9 bases. Germline loops: CDR1 SGHTS, CDR2 YDEGEE. V shed 6 bases, J shed 3 bases, and the junction held 6 bases outside the gene matches. The CDR3 totals 14 residues. CDR3 in amino acids: CASNPGQGDYGYTF. CDR3 coding DNA: TGTGCCAGCAACCCGGGACAGGGTGACTATGGCTACACCTTC. Drawing the rest from reference TRBV5-8 and TRBJ1-2, the complete variable domain is EAGVTQSPTHLIKTRGQQATLRCSPISGHTSVYWYQQALGLGLQFLLWYDEGEERNRGNFPPRFSGRQFPNYSSELNVNALELEDSALYLCASNPGQGDYGYTFGSGTRLTVV.

The chain joins TRBV7-3 to TRBJ1-1; D unclear. CDR1 SGHTA and CDR2 FQGTGA come from the germline V gene. The CDR3 covers 13 residues. V lost 6 bases, J lost 0 bases, and 8 bases lay in between. CDR3 sequence (DNA): TGTGCCAGCAGTCCCGAAATGAACACTGAAGCTTTCTTT. Its protein is CASSPEMNTEAFF.

This chain links TRBV18 with TRBJ1-3, with 8 bases lining up with TRBD1. Germline assignment: CDR1 KGHSH and CDR2 LQKENI. V dropped 8 bases and J dropped 0; count of bases not matched to a gene: 6. CDR3 length: 15 amino acids. Here the CDR3 DNA reads TGTGCCAGCGCGCGGGACAGGCACTCTGGAAACACCATATATTTT. Residues: CASARDRHSGNTIYF.

The genes are TRBV14 and TRBJ1-2, with D unresolved. Trimming took 5 bases from V and 2 from J, leaving 6 bases between them. Germline CDR1 is SGHDN and CDR2 is FVKESK. The length of the CDR3 is 12 residues. The CDR3 region has the DNA TGTGCCAGCAGCACCTCAAACTATGGCTACACCTTC. As protein: CASSTSNYGYTF.